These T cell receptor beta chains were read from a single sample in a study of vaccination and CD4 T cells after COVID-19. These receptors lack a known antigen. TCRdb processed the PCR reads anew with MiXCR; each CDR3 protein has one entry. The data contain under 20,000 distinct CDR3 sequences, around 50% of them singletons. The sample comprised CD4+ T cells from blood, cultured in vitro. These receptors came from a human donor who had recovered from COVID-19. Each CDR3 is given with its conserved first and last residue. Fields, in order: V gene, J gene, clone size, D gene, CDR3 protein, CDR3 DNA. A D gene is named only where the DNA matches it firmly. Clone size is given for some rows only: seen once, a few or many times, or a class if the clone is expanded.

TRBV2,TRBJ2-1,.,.,CASSEVGAPVNNEQFF,TGTGCCAGCAGTGAGGTGGGTGCCCCCGTAAACAATGAGCAGTTCTTC
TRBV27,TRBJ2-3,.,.,CASSSQTGLTDTQYF,TGTGCCAGCAGTTCCCAAACAGGTTTGACAGATACGCAGTATTTT
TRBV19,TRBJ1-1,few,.,CASSNLGGTEAFF,TGTGCCAGTAGTAATTTAGGGGGCACTGAAGCTTTCTTT
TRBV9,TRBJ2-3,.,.,CASSVAMRSTDTQYF,TGTGCCAGCAGCGTAGCTATGAGAAGCACAGATACGCAGTATTTT
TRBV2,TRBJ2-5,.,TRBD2,CASSSLAGGPETQYF,TGTGCCAGCAGCTCCTTAGCGGGAGGGCCGGAGACCCAGTACTTC
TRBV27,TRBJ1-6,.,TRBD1,CASSLDRPLSPLHF,TGTGCCAGCAGTTTGGACAGGCCACTCTCACCCCTCCACTTT
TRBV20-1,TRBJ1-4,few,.,CSAKAPGRDEKLFF,TGCAGTGCTAAAGCACCGGGGAGAGATGAAAAACTGTTTTTT
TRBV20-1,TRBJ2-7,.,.,CSARDRWGRGSAYEQYF,TGCAGTGCTAGAGATCGTTGGGGTCGTGGGTCGGCCTACGAGCAGTACTTC
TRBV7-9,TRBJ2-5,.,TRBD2,CASSSGLAGETQYF,TGTGCCAGCAGCTCGGGACTAGCGGGAGAGACCCAGTACTTC
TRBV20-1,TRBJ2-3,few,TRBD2,CSAAVGRASGYTDTQYF,TGCAGTGCTGCCGTTGGCAGGGCTAGCGGATACACAGATACGCAGTATTTT
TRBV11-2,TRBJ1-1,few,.,CASSFGQNMNTEAFF,TGTGCCAGCAGCTTTGGGCAGAACATGAACACTGAAGCTTTCTTT
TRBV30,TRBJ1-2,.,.,CAWRRGGTAYGYTF,TGTGCCTGGAGGAGAGGGGGAACCGCCTATGGCTACACCTTC
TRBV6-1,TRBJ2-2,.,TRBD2,CASSEFSGRDYTGELFF,TGTGCCAGCAGTGAATTTAGCGGGAGGGATTACACCGGGGAGCTGTTTTTT
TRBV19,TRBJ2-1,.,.,CASSPPRRPYNEQFF,TGTGCCAGTAGTCCCCCCCGAAGGCCCTACAATGAGCAGTTCTTC
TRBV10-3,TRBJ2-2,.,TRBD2,CAIRKDAGETGELFF,TGTGCCATCAGGAAGGACGCGGGGGAAACCGGGGAGCTGTTTTTT
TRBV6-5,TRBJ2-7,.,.,CASSYSSSYEQYF,TGTGCCAGCAGTTACTCCAGCTCCTACGAGCAGTACTTC
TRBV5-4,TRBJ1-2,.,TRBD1,CASSPNRGNYGYTF,TGTGCCAGCAGCCCCAACAGGGGTAACTATGGCTACACCTTC
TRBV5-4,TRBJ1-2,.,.,CASSLGRQNYGYTF,TGTGCCAGCAGCTTAGGACGACAAAACTATGGCTACACCTTC
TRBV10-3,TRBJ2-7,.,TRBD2,CAITMTSGTASEQYF,TGTGCCATCACCATGACTAGCGGGACTGCCTCCGAGCAGTACTTC
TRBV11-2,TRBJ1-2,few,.,CASSLLRGVGYGYTF,TGTGCCAGCAGCTTACTGAGGGGGGTCGGCTATGGCTACACCTTC
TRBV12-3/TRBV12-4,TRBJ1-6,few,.,CASSSQGGADNSPLHF,TGTGCCAGCAGTTCCCAAGGAGGGGCGGATAATTCACCCCTCCACTTT
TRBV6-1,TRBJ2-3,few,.,CASSEGPRPDTQYF,TGTGCCAGCAGTGAAGGGCCCAGGCCAGATACGCAGTATTTT
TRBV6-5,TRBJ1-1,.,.,CASCLEGMSNTEAFF,TGTGCCAGCTGTTTGGAAGGAATGTCGAACACTGAAGCTTTCTTT
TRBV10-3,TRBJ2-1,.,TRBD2,CAISLGGNEQFF,TGTGCCATCAGTCTGGGGGGGAATGAGCAGTTCTTC
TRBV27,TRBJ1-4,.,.,CASSLGGAREKLFF,TGTGCCAGCAGTCTGGGGGGGGCGAGGGAAAAACTGTTTTTT
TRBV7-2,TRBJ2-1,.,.,CASSLSMGDEQFF,TGTGCCAGCAGCTTAAGTATGGGCGATGAGCAGTTCTTC
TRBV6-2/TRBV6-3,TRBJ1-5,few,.,CAGKDSNQPQHF,TGTGCCGGAAAAGATAGCAATCAGCCCCAGCATTTT
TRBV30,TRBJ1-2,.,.,CAWSAQPPGSGYGYTF,TGTGCCTGGAGTGCACAACCCCCAGGGTCAGGCTATGGCTACACCTTC
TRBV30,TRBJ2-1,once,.,CAWSVMGEQFF,TGTGCCTGGAGTGTAATGGGTGAGCAGTTCTTC
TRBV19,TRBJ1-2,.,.,CASSIGRTAGGYTF,TGTGCCAGTAGTATAGGGCGGACCGCGGGGGGCTACACCTTC
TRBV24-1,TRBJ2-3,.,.,CATRGGNTDTQYF,TGTGCCACCAGGGGCGGAAACACAGATACGCAGTATTTT
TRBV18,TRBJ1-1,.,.,CASSPGREGTEAFF,TGTGCCAGCTCACCTGGCAGGGAGGGCACTGAAGCTTTCTTT
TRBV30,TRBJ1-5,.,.,CAWSSGQRNQPQHF,TGTGCCTGGAGTTCGGGACAACGCAATCAGCCCCAGCATTTT
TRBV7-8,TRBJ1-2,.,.,CASSPMEENYGYTF,TGTGCCAGCAGCCCCATGGAGGAGAACTATGGCTACACCTTC
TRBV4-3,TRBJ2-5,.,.,CASSQGGGRQETQYF,TGCGCCAGCAGCCAAGGTGGAGGAAGGCAAGAGACCCAGTACTTC
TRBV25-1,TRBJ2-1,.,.,CASSEYPSSYNEQFF,TGTGCCAGCAGTGAATACCCGAGCTCCTACAATGAGCAGTTCTTC
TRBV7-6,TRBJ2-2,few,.,CASSLAVGGTGELFF,TGTGCCAGCAGCTTAGCAGTGGGGGGAACCGGGGAGCTGTTTTTT
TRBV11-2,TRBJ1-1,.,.,CASSLVGMGVSEAFF,TGTGCCAGCAGCTTAGTGGGGATGGGGGTGAGTGAAGCTTTCTTT
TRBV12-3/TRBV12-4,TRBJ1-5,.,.,CASSFGGGYQPQHF,TGTGCCAGCAGTTTCGGGGGGGGATATCAGCCCCAGCATTTT
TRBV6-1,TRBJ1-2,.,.,CASSEVAVWGYTF,TGTGCCAGCAGTGAAGTGGCAGTATGGGGCTACACCTTC
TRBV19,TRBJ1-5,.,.,CASSMGHLNQPQHF,TGTGCCAGTAGTATGGGACACCTCAATCAGCCCCAGCATTTT
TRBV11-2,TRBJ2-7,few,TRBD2,CASSLRTSGSGFEQYF,TGTGCCAGCAGCCTGAGGACTAGCGGGAGCGGTTTCGAGCAGTACTTC
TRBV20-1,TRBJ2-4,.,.,CSARVEGANIQYF,TGCAGTGCTAGGGTGGAGGGGGCAAACATTCAGTACTTC